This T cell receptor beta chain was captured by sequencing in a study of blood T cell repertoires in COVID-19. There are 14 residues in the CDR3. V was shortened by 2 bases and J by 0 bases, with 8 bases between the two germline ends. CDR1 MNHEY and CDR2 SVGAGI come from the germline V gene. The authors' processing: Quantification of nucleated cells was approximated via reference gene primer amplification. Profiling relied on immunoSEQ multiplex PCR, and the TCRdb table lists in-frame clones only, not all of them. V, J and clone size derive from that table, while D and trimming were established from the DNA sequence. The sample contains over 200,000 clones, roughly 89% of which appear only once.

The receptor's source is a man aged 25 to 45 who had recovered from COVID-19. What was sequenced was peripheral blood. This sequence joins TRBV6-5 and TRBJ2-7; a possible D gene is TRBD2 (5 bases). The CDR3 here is CASSYSGSSYEQYF. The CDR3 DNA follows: TGTGCCAGCAGTTACAGCGGCAGCTCCTACGAGCAGTACTTC.